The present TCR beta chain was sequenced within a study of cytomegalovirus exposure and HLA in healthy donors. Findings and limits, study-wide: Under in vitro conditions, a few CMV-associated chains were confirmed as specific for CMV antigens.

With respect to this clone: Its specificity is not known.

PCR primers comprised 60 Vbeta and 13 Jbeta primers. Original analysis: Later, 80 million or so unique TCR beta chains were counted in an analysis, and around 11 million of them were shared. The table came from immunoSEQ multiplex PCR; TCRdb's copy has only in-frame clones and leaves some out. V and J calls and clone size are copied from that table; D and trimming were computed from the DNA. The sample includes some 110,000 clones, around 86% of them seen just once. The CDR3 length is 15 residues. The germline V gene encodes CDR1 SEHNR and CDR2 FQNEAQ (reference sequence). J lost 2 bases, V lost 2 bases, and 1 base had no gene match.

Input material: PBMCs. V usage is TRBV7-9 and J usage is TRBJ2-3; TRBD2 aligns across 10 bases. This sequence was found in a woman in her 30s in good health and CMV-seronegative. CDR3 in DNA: TGTGCCAGCAGCTTAACTAGCGGGATCACAGATACGCAGTATTTT. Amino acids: CASSLTSGITDTQYF.